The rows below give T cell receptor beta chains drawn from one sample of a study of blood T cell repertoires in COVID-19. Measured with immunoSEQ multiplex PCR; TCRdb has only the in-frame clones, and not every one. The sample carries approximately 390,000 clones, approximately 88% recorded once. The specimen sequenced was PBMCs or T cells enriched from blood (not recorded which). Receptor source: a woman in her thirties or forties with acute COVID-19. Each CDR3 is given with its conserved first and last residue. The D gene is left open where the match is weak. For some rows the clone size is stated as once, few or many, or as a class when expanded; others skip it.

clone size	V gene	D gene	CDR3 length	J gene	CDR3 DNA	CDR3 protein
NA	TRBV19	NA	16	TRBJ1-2	TGTGCCAGTAGTATGAACAGGGCCACCAGTAGTTATGGCTACACCTTC	CASSMNRATSSYGYTF
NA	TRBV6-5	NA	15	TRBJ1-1	TGTGCCAGCAGTTACTCGGGGGGAGTGAACACTGAAGCTTTCTTT	CASSYSGGVNTEAFF
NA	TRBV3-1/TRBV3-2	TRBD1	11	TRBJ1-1	TGTGCCAGCAGCCACCAGGGGGGAGCTTTCTTT	CASSHQGGAFF
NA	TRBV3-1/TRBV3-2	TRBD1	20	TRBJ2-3	TGTGCCAGCAGCCAAGATCTGGGTTCGAAAAACAGGGGGCCGGAAGATACGCAGTATTTT	CASSQDLGSKNRGPEDTQYF
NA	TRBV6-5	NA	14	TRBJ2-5	TGTGCCAGCAGTCCCCTGGGGGCCCCGGAGACCCAGTACTTC	CASSPLGAPETQYF
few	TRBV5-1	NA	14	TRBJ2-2	TGCGCCAGCAGCTTGGCCCAGGTCGCCGGGGAGCTGTTTTTT	CASSLAQVAGELFF
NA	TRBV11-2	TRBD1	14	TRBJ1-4	TGTGCCAGCAGCTCCGGGACAGGGTACGAAAAACTGTTTTTT	CASSSGTGYEKLFF
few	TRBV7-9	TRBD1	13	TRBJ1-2	TGTGCCAGCAGCCAGGACAGGGACGGAGGCTACACCTTC	CASSQDRDGGYTF
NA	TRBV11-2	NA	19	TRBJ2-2	TGTGCCAGCAGCTTAGGACGGGGGGCCTTAATTTCGAACACCGGGGAGCTGTTTTTT	CASSLGRGALISNTGELFF
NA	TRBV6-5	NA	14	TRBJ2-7	TGTGCCAGCCAGACAGACCATAGCTCCTACGAGCAGTACTTC	CASQTDHSSYEQYF
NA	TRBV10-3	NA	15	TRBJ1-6	TGTGCCATCAGTCAGAGAGGCTCCTATAATTCACCCCTCCACTTT	CAISQRGSYNSPLHF
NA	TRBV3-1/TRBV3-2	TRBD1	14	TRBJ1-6	TGTGCCAGCAGCTACGACAGGGATAATTCACCCCTCCACTTT	CASSYDRDNSPLHF
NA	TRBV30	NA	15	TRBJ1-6	TGTGCCTGGAGTGGGAGTAGCTCCTATAATTCACCCCTCCACTTT	CAWSGSSSYNSPLHF
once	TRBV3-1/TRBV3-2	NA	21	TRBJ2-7	TGTGCCAGCAGCCAAGATCTAGGGGAATCCCCTTTAGCCCCCGAGCACTACGAGCAGTACTTC	CASSQDLGESPLAPEHYEQYF
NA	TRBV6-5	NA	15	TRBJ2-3	TGTGCCAGCTCCGGGACTGGGATGGGCACAGATACGCAGTATTTT	CASSGTGMGTDTQYF
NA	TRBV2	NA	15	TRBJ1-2	TGTGCCAGCAGCGCCCAGGCGCAGTTTAACTATGGCTACACCTTC	CASSAQAQFNYGYTF
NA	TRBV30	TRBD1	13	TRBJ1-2	TGTGCCTGGAGTGTACAGGGGGCGCCTGGCTACACCTTC	CAWSVQGAPGYTF
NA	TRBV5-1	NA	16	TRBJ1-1	TGCGCCAGCAGCTTGGTTATTGATGCGGGGAGCGCTGAAGCTTTCTTT	CASSLVIDAGSAEAFF